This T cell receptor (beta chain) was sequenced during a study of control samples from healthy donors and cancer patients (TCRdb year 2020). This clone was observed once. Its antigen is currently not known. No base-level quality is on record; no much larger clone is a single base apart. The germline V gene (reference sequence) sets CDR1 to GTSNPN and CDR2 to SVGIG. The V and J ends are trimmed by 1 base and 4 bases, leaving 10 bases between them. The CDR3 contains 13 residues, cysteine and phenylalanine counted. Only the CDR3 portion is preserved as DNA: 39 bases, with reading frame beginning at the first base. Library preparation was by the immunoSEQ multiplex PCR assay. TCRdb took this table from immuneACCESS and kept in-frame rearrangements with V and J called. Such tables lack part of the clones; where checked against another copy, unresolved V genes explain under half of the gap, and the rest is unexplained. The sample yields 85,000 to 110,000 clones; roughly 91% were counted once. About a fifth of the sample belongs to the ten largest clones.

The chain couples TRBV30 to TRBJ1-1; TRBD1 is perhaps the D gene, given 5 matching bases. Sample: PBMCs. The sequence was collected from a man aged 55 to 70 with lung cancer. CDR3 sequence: CAWSAQGTTEAFF. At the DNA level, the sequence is TGTGCCTGGAGTGCCCAGGGAACCACTGAAGCTTTCTTT.